The next 30 T cell receptor beta chains were all read from a single sample in a study of cytomegalovirus exposure and HLA in healthy donors. The PCR was carried out with 60 Vbeta primers and 13 Jbeta primers. Sequencing used immunoSEQ multiplex PCR; TCRdb keeps in-frame clones, though not all of them. This table has around 150,000 clones, around 80% appearing once. The sample comprised PBMCs. Receptors were obtained from a woman in her thirties or forties in good health and CMV-seronegative.

This chain links TRBV7-9 with TRBJ1-4; D is undetermined. V lost 1 base and J 4 bases, leaving 7 bases between the germline ends. This CDR3 is 14 amino acids long. Germline CDR1 reads SEHNR; CDR2 reads FQNEAQ (reference sequence). CDR3: CASSLDTGNEKLFF. CDR3 coding DNA: TGTGCCAGCAGCTTAGATACGGGTAATGAAAAACTGTTTTTT.

The chain is built from TRBV19 and TRBJ1-2, with 8 bases aligning to TRBD1. V lost 3 bases, J lost 8 bases, and 11 bases stayed unmatched. Germline CDR1 LNHDA, CDR2 SQIVND (reference sequence). The CDR3 extends over 15 amino acids. As DNA, the CDR3 is TGTGCCAGTAGTATTGGCCAAGACAGGGGAAGAGGCTACACCTTC. Protein product: CASSIGQDRGRGYTF.

This sequence joins TRBV7-9 and TRBJ1-1; D unresolved. V lost 5 bases and J lost 3, with 4 bases in between. The CDR3 runs to 11 residues. Germline V gene lookup returns CDR1 SEHNR and CDR2 FQNEAQ (reference sequence). In nucleotides, the CDR3 is TGTGCCAGCAGCCGGGACACTGAAGCTTTCTTT. Translated, it gives CASSRDTEAFF.

The chain carries TRBV18 and TRBJ1-5, with D uncertain. The CDR3 has 16 residues. The germline V gene has CDR1 KGHSH and CDR2 LQKENI. Between the trimmed V and J ends, which lost 6 bases and 2 bases, there was a span of 17 bases. DNA of the CDR3: TGTGCCAGCTCGGTAAGCGAGGGTAGGCGCAATCAGCCCCAGCATTTT. Its protein is CASSVSEGRRNQPQHF.

This clone was recorded a few times. The chain couples TRBV4-3 to TRBJ1-1; D is uncertain. The germline CDR1 and CDR2 sequences are LGHNA and YSLEER. The CDR3 length is 17 residues. V was clipped by 0 bases and J by 0 bases, with 14 bases between them. As DNA, the CDR3 is TGCGCCAGCAGCCAAGACCAAAAAACCAACATGAACACTGAAGCTTTCTTT. This gives the protein CASSQDQKTNMNTEAFF.

The chain links TRBV6-5 to TRBJ2-1; possibly TRBD1 for D (6 bases). Germline CDR1 and CDR2: MNHEY and SVGAGI. This CDR3 has 13 amino acids. Trimming took off 7 bases at V and 8 bases at J, with 15 bases between the two ends. CDR3 nucleotide sequence: TGTGCCAGCAAATCGACAGGCTTGGATGAGCAGTTCTTC. This encodes CASKSTGLDEQFF.

V usage is TRBV28 and J usage is TRBJ1-5; D might be TRBD1 (6 bases). The germline V and J ends were trimmed by 10 bases and 6 bases, with 13 bases remaining between them. Germline V gene sequence: CDR1 MDHEN, CDR2 SYDVKM. The CDR3 covers 12 residues. The CDR3 region has the DNA TGTGCCATCAAACGGGGGGCTCAGCCCCAGCATTTT. Translating gives CAIKRGAQPQHF.

This sequence joins TRBV4-2 and TRBJ2-2, with D possibly TRBD1 on 5 matching bases. In germline, CDR1 is LGHNA, CDR2 YNFKEQ. V shed 3 bases and J shed 6 bases, with 11 bases lying between them. The length of the CDR3 is 14 residues. The CDR3 sequence: CASSQGRGAGELFF. As DNA, the CDR3 is TGTGCCAGCAGCCAGGGGCGTGGGGCCGGGGAGCTGTTTTTT.

The V call is TRBV6-5, the J call TRBJ2-1; 14 positions match TRBD2. V trimming: 2 bases; J trimming: 6 bases; junction bases outside the gene matches: 3. Germline lookup yields CDR1 MNHEY and CDR2 SVGAGI. The CDR3 runs 16 residues. CDR3 coding DNA: TGTGCCAGCAGTTACCGGACTAGCGGGGGGCGCAATGAGCAGTTCTTC. Its protein product is CASSYRTSGGRNEQFF.

This chain joins TRBV6-5 and TRBJ1-1; tentatively, D is TRBD1 (5 bases). The CDR3 has 15 residues. Germline V gives CDR1 MNHEY, CDR2 SVGAGI. Trimming removed 0 bases from V and 3 bases from J, with 11 bases in between. CDR3 sequence reads: CASSYSSGSDTEAFF. The CDR3 nucleotides are TGTGCCAGCAGTTACTCATCAGGGTCTGACACTGAAGCTTTCTTT.

The CDR3 DNA sequence: TGCGCCAGCAGCTTGGATGGCAGGGCGGGGACTGAAGCTTTCTTT. Translation: CASSLDGRAGTEAFF. This chain connects TRBV5-1 to TRBJ1-1; the D gene is possibly TRBD1 (5 bases). CDR1 is SGHRS and CDR2 is YFSETQ in the germline V gene. V was shortened by 0 bases and J by 5 bases, with 14 bases between the two germline ends. The CDR3 runs 15 residues.

The chain recombines TRBV7-9 with TRBJ2-2, with D hard to call. Germline V gives CDR1 SEHNR, CDR2 FQNEAQ (reference sequence). V lost 1 base and J lost 4, with 7 bases in between. The length of the CDR3 is 14 residues. CDR3 sequence (DNA): TGTGCCAGCAGCTTAGACTTGCTCACCGGGGAGCTGTTTTTT. This sequence encodes CASSLDLLTGELFF.

The rearrangement uses TRBV11-3 and TRBJ2-1; D is possibly TRBD2 (5 bases). The germline V gene encodes CDR1 SGHNT and CDR2 YENEEA. V shed 3 bases and J shed 6 bases, with 21 bases lying between them. The CDR3 extends over 17 amino acids. For the CDR3, the DNA is TGTGCCAGCAGCTTTCGTGGAGGCCCTGCTAGGTTCAATGAGCAGTTCTTC. Translated: CASSFRGGPARFNEQFF.

This clone has only a few counts. Written as DNA, the CDR3 is TGTGCCAGCAGTGAATGGAGCGGGGGTGACGAGCAGTACTTC. Amino acid sequence: CASSEWSGGDEQYF. The chain employs TRBV2 and TRBJ2-7; 8 bases are a match to TRBD2. J gave up 5 bases and V 2 bases, and 5 bases lay outside the gene matches. In germline, CDR1 is SNHLY, CDR2 FYNNEI. CDR3 length: 14 residues.

This CDR3 is CASSEWLGQSNSPLHF. The CDR3 DNA reads as TGTGCCAGCAGTGAATGGCTGGGACAGAGTAATTCACCCCTCCACTTT. This chain links TRBV2 with TRBJ1-6, with 7 bases fitting TRBD1. Losses at the gene ends were 2 bases for V and 6 bases for J; bases not matched to a gene: 7. This CDR3 is built from 16 residues. CDR1 is SNHLY and CDR2 is FYNNEI in the germline V gene.

This chain connects TRBV7-3 to TRBJ2-7; D perhaps matches TRBD2 (6 bases). V lost 2 bases and J lost 5, with 16 bases in between. CDR3 length: 15 residues. CDR1 and CDR2 from the germline V gene are SGHTA and FQGTGA. In DNA, the CDR3 is TGTGCCAGCAGCTTACTCGGAGGGCAGGGAGACGAGCAGTACTTC. It encodes CASSLLGGQGDEQYF. The variable domain in full, completed from reference TRBV7-3 and TRBJ2-7, reads GAGVSQTPSNKVTEKGKYVELRCDPISGHTALYWYRQSLGQGPEFLIYFQGTGAADDSGLPNDRFFAVRPEGSVSTLKIQRTERGDSAVYLCASSLLGGQGDEQYFGPGTRLTVT.

This chain links TRBV4-3 with TRBJ1-1; D may be TRBD1 (6 bases). V gave up 3 bases and J gave up 5 bases, with 13 bases separating them. This CDR3 region has 14 residues. Looked up from germline, CDR1 is LGHNA and CDR2 is YSLEER. The CDR3 is CASSQPMRGTEAFF. For the CDR3, the DNA is TGCGCCAGCAGCCAGCCTATGAGGGGGACTGAAGCTTTCTTT.

The chain recombines TRBV5-4 with TRBJ2-3; TRBD2 matches at 7 bases. This CDR3 contains 14 residues. The J segment lost 5 bases and the V segment lost 0 bases, leaving 3 bases of the junction unmatched. Looked up from germline, CDR1 is SGHNT and CDR2 is YYREEE (reference sequence). The CDR3 region is CASSLELARDTQYF. The CDR3 DNA follows: TGTGCCAGCAGCTTGGAACTAGCGCGAGATACGCAGTATTTT.

The chain recombines TRBV11-3 with TRBJ1-2, with D possibly TRBD1 on 5 matching bases. V lost 5 bases, J lost 7 bases, and 14 bases lay in between. Germline values: CDR1 SGHNT, CDR2 YENEEA. The CDR3 totals 13 residues. The CDR3 spells CASSPGPHPGYTF. CDR3 nucleotides: TGTGCCAGCAGCCCAGGGCCCCATCCTGGCTACACCTTC. The variable domain in full, completed from reference TRBV11-3 and TRBJ1-2, reads EAGVVQSPRYKIIEKKQPVAFWCNPISGHNTLYWYLQNLGQGPELLIRYENEEAVDDSQLPKDRFSAERLKGVDSTLKIQPAELGDSAVYLCASSPGPHPGYTFGSGTRLTVV.

The chain joins TRBV19 to TRBJ2-7; 9 nucleotides align to TRBD2. This CDR3 has 15 residues. The V and J ends lost 3 bases and 3 bases, in that order; junction bases with no gene match: 6. CDR1 and CDR2 from the germline V gene are LNHDA and SQIVND (reference sequence). The CDR3 DNA is TGTGCCAGTAGTATTGGACTAGCGCTTCACTACGAGCAGTACTTC. Translated, it gives CASSIGLALHYEQYF. Supplemented by reference TRBV19 and TRBJ2-7, the full variable domain reads DGGITQSPKYLFRKEGQNVTLSCEQNLNHDAMYWYRQDPGQGLRLIYYSQIVNDFQKGDIAEGYSVSREKKESFPLTVTSAQKNPTAFYLCASSIGLALHYEQYFGPGTRLTVT.

V usage is TRBV4-3 and J usage is TRBJ1-4; 8 positions agree with TRBD1. CDR3 length: 15 residues. Looked up from germline, CDR1 is LGHNA and CDR2 is YSLEER. V lost 5 bases, J lost 6 bases, and 8 bases stayed unmatched. DNA for the CDR3: TGCGCCAGCAGCTTCGGACAGGGACAAGATGAAAAACTGTTTTTT. It is translated as CASSFGQGQDEKLFF.

This chain uses TRBV7-4 with TRBJ1-2; unclear D gene. The germline V and J ends were trimmed by 5 bases and 0 bases, with 22 bases remaining between them. CDR3 length: 18 amino acids. The germline CDR1 and CDR2 sequences are SGHVT and SQSDAQ. The CDR3 reads CASSPGMGPVRPNYGYTF. DNA of the CDR3: TGTGCCAGCAGCCCGGGGATGGGTCCAGTAAGACCTAACTATGGCTACACCTTC.

The rearrangement links TRBV5-6 to TRBJ2-2; 9 nucleotides match TRBD1. Germline lookup yields CDR1 SGHDT and CDR2 YYEEEE. The CDR3 covers 17 residues. V was clipped by 3 bases and J by 2 bases; unmatched bases: 8. This CDR3 is CASSWVGTGPNTGELFF. CDR3 nucleotide sequence: TGTGCCAGCAGCTGGGTCGGGACAGGGCCTAACACCGGGGAGCTGTTTTTT.

As regards this clone: The junction differs from germline at one of its ends, possibly a read error. The gene calls are TRBV6-1 and TRBJ2-3; 7 nucleotides match TRBD1. The CDR3 length is 12 residues. Germline V gene sequence: CDR1 MNHNS, CDR2 SASEGT. The CDR3 region is CASRKGQLSPNF. The CDR3, as DNA: TGTGCCAGCAGGAAGGGACAGTTGAGCCCCAATTTT.

This clone was detected a few times. The chain is built from TRBV30 and TRBJ2-4, with TRBD2 identical over 9 bases. V trimming: 2 bases; J trimming: 9 bases; junction bases outside the gene matches: 8. CDR3 length equals 14 residues. Per the germline V gene, CDR1 is GTSNPN and CDR2 is SVGIG (reference sequence). Here the CDR3 DNA reads TGTGCCTGGAGTTCCCAGCGGGGGGCGGGCATTCAGTACTTC. Translation: CAWSSQRGAGIQYF.

V is TRBV27 and J is TRBJ1-2, with TRBD1 matching over 7 bases. V lost 9 bases to trimming and J lost 2 bases; unmatched junction nucleotides: 3. CDR3 length equals 12 residues. Germline CDR1 MNHEY, CDR2 SMNVEV (reference sequence). The CDR3, as DNA: TGTGCCAGTCGGGGACAGAACTATGGCTACACCTTC. It codes for CASRGQNYGYTF.

V usage is TRBV6-1 and J usage is TRBJ2-1; possibly TRBD1 for D (6 bases). Germline V gene lookup returns CDR1 MNHNS and CDR2 SASEGT. V was shortened by 4 bases and J by 7 bases, with 14 bases between the two germline ends. This CDR3 has 14 amino acids. CDR3 residues: CASSGSGTINEQFF. CDR3 nucleotide sequence: TGTGCCAGCAGTGGGTCCGGGACAATAAATGAGCAGTTCTTC.

A remark on this clone: The same CDR3 arises from other DNA sequences in this sample as well. V and J are TRBV2 and TRBJ1-2, with D possibly matching TRBD1 (6 bases). V dropped 4 bases and J dropped 0 bases, with 9 bases sitting between them. Germline CDR1 and CDR2: SNHLY and FYNNEI. The CDR3 extends over 14 amino acids. The CDR3 protein is CASSGQGPNYGYTF. The CDR3 coding sequence is TGTGCCAGCAGTGGGCAGGGGCCTAACTATGGCTACACCTTC.

CDR3 nucleotide sequence: TGTGCCAGCAGTACACCGGGACAGGGGAACTCTGGAAACACCATATATTTT. Its translation is CASSTPGQGNSGNTIYF. The genes are TRBV5-4 and TRBJ1-3; 10 bases are a match to TRBD1. V shed 5 bases and J 0 bases; nucleotides not matched to a gene: 8. The CDR3 sequence is 17 residues long. Germline V gene data show CDR1 as SGHNT and CDR2 as YYREEE (reference sequence).

This clone was observed a handful of times. The chain carries TRBV28 and TRBJ2-1; TRBD1 aligns across 7 bases. The CDR3 length is 14 residues. The V segment lost 5 bases and the J segment 5 bases; nucleotides outside the gene matches: 6. Germline V gives CDR1 MDHEN, CDR2 SYDVKM. The CDR3 DNA reads TGTGCCAGCAGTGAAGGGACAGCTGACAATGAGCAGTTCTTC. This codes for CASSEGTADNEQFF. The full variable domain, rest sourced from reference TRBV28 and TRBJ2-1, is DVKVTQSSRYLVKRTGEKVFLECVQDMDHENMFWYRQDPGLGLRLIYFSYDVKMKEKGDIPEGYSVSREKKERFSLILESASTNQTSMYLCASSEGTADNEQFFGPGTRLTVL.